The 23 T cell receptor beta chains listed next were all sequenced from one sample in a study of human T cells and chemical hapten exposure. Time point indicated: pre-sensitization, week 0. Noted treatment: therapeutic diphenylcyclopropenone sensitization with weekly scalp DPC. MiXCR was run by TCRdb on the RACE reads, yielding one entry per CDR3 protein. The sample has under 200,000 distinct CDR3 sequences, under 35% seen once. Sequencing used whole blood, obtained in connection with sensitization to the hapten diphenylcyclopropenone (DPC). The receptors derive from a woman aged 25 to 45 with alopecia areata. Some clones in this sample may be carry-over from other donors' samples.

This chain uses TRBV29-1 with TRBJ1-4; D is undetermined. V was pared by 2 bases and J by 8 bases, with 6 bases between. The CDR3 sequence is 11 residues long. Germline values: CDR1 SQVTM, CDR2 ANQGSEA. CDR3 sequence (DNA): TGCAGCGTTGAATCGAGGGAAAAACTGTTTTTT. Translating it yields CSVESREKLFF. Looking up the rest from reference TRBV29-1 and TRBJ1-4 gives the full variable domain: SAVISQKPSRDICQRGTSLTIQCQVDSQVTMMFWYRQQPGQSLTLIATANQGSEATYESGFVIDKFPISRPNLTFSTLTVSNMSPEDSSIYLCSVESREKLFFGSGTQLSVL.

The J gene is TRBJ1-2, the V gene TRBV11-2, with D perhaps TRBD1 (6 bases). CDR3 length: 14 residues. V lost 5 bases, J lost 1 base, and 11 bases lay in between. Per the germline V gene, CDR1 is SGHAT and CDR2 is FQNNGV. In nucleotides, the CDR3 is TGTGCCAGCAGCCAGGACAGAATTAACTATGGCTACACCTTC. Translated: CASSQDRINYGYTF.

This chain links TRBV9 with TRBJ2-1; D unclear. V lost 0 bases to trimming and J lost 1 base, with 8 bases between them. The length of the CDR3 is 15 residues. Looked up from germline, CDR1 is SGDLS and CDR2 is YYNGEE. The CDR3, as DNA: TGTGCCAGCAGCGTAGGGAGTGGGTCCTACAATGAGCAGTTCTTC. This sequence encodes CASSVGSGSYNEQFF.

The rearrangement links TRBV5-5 to TRBJ1-6; D possibly corresponds to TRBD1 (5 bases). Deletions cut 4 bases from V and 6 bases from J, with 14 bases between. CDR3 length equals 15 residues. From germline, CDR1 is SGHKS and CDR2 YYEKEE (reference sequence). CDR3 coding DNA: TGTGCCAGCAGCACCAGGGTGGAGGTTAATTCACCCCTCCACTTT. This encodes CASSTRVEVNSPLHF. The whole variable domain, filled in from reference TRBV5-5 and TRBJ1-6, reads DAGVTQSPTHLIKTRGQQVTLRCSPISGHKSVSWYQQVLGQGPQFIFQYYEKEERGRGNFPDRFSARQFPNYSSELNVNALLLGDSALYLCASSTRVEVNSPLHFGNGTRLTVT.

This clonotype was observed many times. The chain carries TRBV2 and TRBJ1-4; D not resolved. V was shortened by 5 bases and J by 7 bases, with 11 bases between the two germline ends. Germline CDR1 SNHLY, CDR2 FYNNEI. CDR3 size: 13 residues. The CDR3 DNA reads as TGTGCCAGCAGTCCCCTCGCGGGTGAAAAACTGTTTTTT. Translated: CASSPLAGEKLFF.

The sample holds many counts of this clonotype. The rearrangement joins TRBV5-5 to TRBJ2-7; D is perhaps TRBD1 (5 bases). V gave up 4 bases and J gave up 6 bases, with 23 bases separating them. This CDR3 comprises 16 residues. The germline V gene has CDR1 SGHKS and CDR2 YYEKEE (reference sequence). The CDR3 region has the DNA TGTGCCAGCAGCCCGTCAACACAGGTATCCCTCGCCGAGCAGTACTTC. It translates to CASSPSTQVSLAEQYF. The whole variable domain, filled in from reference TRBV5-5 and TRBJ2-7, reads DAGVTQSPTHLIKTRGQQVTLRCSPISGHKSVSWYQQVLGQGPQFIFQYYEKEERGRGNFPDRFSARQFPNYSSELNVNALLLGDSALYLCASSPSTQVSLAEQYFGPGTRLTVT.

V and J are TRBV10-3 and TRBJ2-5; tentative D call: TRBD1 (7 bases). This CDR3 has 14 residues. Germline values: CDR1 ENHRY, CDR2 SYGVKD. V was pared by 2 bases and J by 3 bases, with 10 bases between. CDR3 in DNA: TGTGCCATCAGTGAGGCGGGACAGAAAGAGACCCAGTACTTC. Residues: CAISEAGQKETQYF.

The chain links TRBV7-9 to TRBJ1-5; 9 bases align to TRBD1. Germline V CDR1 and CDR2: SEHNR, FQNEAQ (reference sequence). The CDR3 length is 13 residues. Germline trimming cut 0 bases from V and 9 bases from J; bases unmatched to any gene: 0. The CDR3 protein is CASSLADRGPQHF. As DNA, the CDR3 is TGTGCCAGCAGCTTAGCGGACAGGGGGCCCCAGCATTTT.

This clonotype was seen more than once but under ten times. J is TRBJ2-5 and V is TRBV28; D is possibly TRBD1 (6 bases). Germline loops: CDR1 MDHEN, CDR2 SYDVKM. Trimming took 4 bases from V and 2 from J, leaving 14 bases between them. There are 15 residues in the CDR3. The CDR3 protein is CASSSTGIGQETQYF. In DNA, the CDR3 is TGTGCCAGCAGTTCCACAGGGATTGGGCAAGAGACCCAGTACTTC.

This clonotype has a single count. The chain uses TRBV24-1 and TRBJ1-5; D perhaps matches TRBD1 (5 bases). The CDR3 totals 13 residues. Germline CDR1 reads KGHDR; CDR2 reads SFDVKD. Trimming left V 3 bases short and J 7 bases short, with 9 bases between. Here the CDR3 DNA reads TGTGCCACCAGTGATAGGGGCGAGCAGCCCCAGCATTTT. Its protein is CATSDRGEQPQHF.

This clonotype was seen once. The chain couples TRBV5-5 to TRBJ1-3; no definite D call. The germline V gene has CDR1 SGHKS and CDR2 YYEKEE (reference sequence). CDR3 size: 16 residues. The germline V and J ends were trimmed by 4 bases and 0 bases, with 14 bases remaining between them. The CDR3 DNA follows: TGTGCCAGCAGCAAAGTACAGACTAACTCTGGAAACACCATATATTTT. This codes for CASSKVQTNSGNTIYF.

The gene calls are TRBV29-1 and TRBJ2-7; maybe TRBD1 (7 bases). The germline CDR1 and CDR2 sequences are SQVTM and ANQGSEA. V was clipped by 1 base and J by 4 bases, with 8 bases between them. The CDR3 is made up of 12 amino acids. The CDR3 coding sequence is TGCAGCGTTGAAGCAGGGGGGTACGAGCAGTACTTC. Translated, it gives CSVEAGGYEQYF.

The chain employs TRBV2 and TRBJ2-5, with D possibly matching TRBD2 (5 bases). CDR1 and CDR2 (germline): SNHLY, FYNNEI. Trimming removed 11 bases from V and 7 bases from J, with 20 bases in between. This CDR3 has 13 residues. In DNA, the CDR3 is TGTGCCGCGAAGGGCCCAAGCGGTGGGACCCAGTACTTC. The encoded protein is CAAKGPSGGTQYF.

CDR3 DNA: TGTGCCAGCAGTTGGGGGGTTGGGGATCAGCCCCAGCATTTT. Its translation: CASSWGVGDQPQHF. V gene TRBV12-3 or TRBV12-4 combines with J gene TRBJ1-5; tentative D call: TRBD1 (5 bases). Trimming cost V 4 bases and J 5 bases, with 12 bases left between them. The CDR3 extends over 14 amino acids.

This clonotype was seen a handful of times. The genes are TRBV28 and TRBJ2-2, with TRBD2 matching 11 bases. There are 15 residues in the CDR3. Germline CDR1 MDHEN, CDR2 SYDVKM. With 7 bases clipped from V and 5 bases from J, the junction kept 6 bases outside the gene matches. Here the CDR3 DNA reads TGTGCCAGCATGTGGGGGACTAGCGGAACCGGGGAGCTGTTTTTT. It codes for CASMWGTSGTGELFF.

The chain carries TRBV20-1 and TRBJ1-2; 8 positions match TRBD1. V was pared by 1 base and J by 0 bases, with 7 bases of the junction left unmatched. Germline values: CDR1 DFQATT, CDR2 SNEGSKA (reference sequence). This CDR3 spans 16 amino acids. The CDR3 here is CSARAGGQATNYGYTF. Here the CDR3 DNA reads TGCAGTGCTAGAGCCGGGGGACAGGCAACTAACTATGGCTACACCTTC.

The chain combines TRBV29-1 with TRBJ2-3; D might be TRBD2 (5 bases). The length of the CDR3 is 15 residues. In germline, CDR1 is SQVTM, CDR2 ANQGSEA. V dropped 3 bases and J dropped 0 bases, with 13 bases sitting between them. The CDR3 region has the DNA TGCAGCGTTGACTATGCTAGCCCCAGCACAGATACGCAGTATTTT. It yields the protein CSVDYASPSTDTQYF.

V and J are TRBV5-1 and TRBJ1-3; TRBD1 agrees at 8 bases. The CDR3 is 17 residues long. The germline CDR1 and CDR2 sequences are SGHRS and YFSETQ. J was trimmed by 3 bases and V by 1 base; bases with no gene match: 9. The CDR3 loop reads CASSLPDRADGGNTIYF. The CDR3 bases are TGCGCCAGCAGCTTGCCGGACAGGGCGGATGGTGGAAACACCATATATTTT.

This chain links TRBV11-2 with TRBJ2-1; D tentatively fits TRBD1 or TRBD2 (5 bases each). Germline CDR1 is SGHAT and CDR2 is FQNNGV. This CDR3 region has 12 residues. Trimming removed 2 bases at V and 14 bases at J, with 13 bases between. CDR3 amino acids: CASSLFGEGEFF. Here the CDR3 DNA reads TGTGCCAGCAGCTTATTCGGGGAAGGGGAGTTCTTC. The whole variable domain, remainder taken from reference TRBV11-2 and TRBJ2-1, is EAGVAQSPRYKIIEKRQSVAFWCNPISGHATLYWYQQILGQGPKLLIQFQNNGVVDDSQLPKDRFSAERLKGVDSTLKIQPAKLEDSAVYLCASSLFGEGEFFGPGTRLTVL.

This chain uses TRBV20-1 with TRBJ1-2; 8 nucleotides agree with TRBD1. Germline CDR1 reads DFQATT; CDR2 reads SNEGSKA (reference sequence). This CDR3 has 13 amino acids. With V trimmed by 4 bases and J by 8 bases, 9 bases remained unmatched. The CDR3 sequence: CSATPDRAYGYTF. CDR3 bases: TGCAGTGCTACCCCGGACAGGGCGTACGGCTACACCTTC.

The chain couples TRBV6-1 to TRBJ2-1, with a possible D match to TRBD2 (6 bases). V lost 1 base, J lost 2 bases, and 12 bases lay in between. In germline, CDR1 is MNHNS, CDR2 SASEGT. There are 16 residues in the CDR3. In DNA form, the CDR3 reads TGTGCCAGCAGTGAAGGGACGGGAGTACCCTACAATGAGCAGTTCTTC. The encoded protein is CASSEGTGVPYNEQFF.

The genes are TRBV4-1 and TRBJ1-5; D is perhaps TRBD1 (6 bases). CDR1 and CDR2 (germline): MGHRA, YSYEKL. Trimming pared 1 base from V and 5 bases from J, leaving 15 bases between. The CDR3 runs to 16 residues. The CDR3 nucleotides read TGCGCCAGCAGCCAAGGCGCAGGGGCGGTCGATCAGCCCCAGCATTTT. Amino acid sequence: CASSQGAGAVDQPQHF.

This clonotype was counted between two and nine times. The chain joins TRBV28 to TRBJ2-4; a possible D gene is TRBD2 (5 bases). Germline CDR1 and CDR2: MDHEN and SYDVKM. There are 12 residues in the CDR3. The CDR3 DNA follows: TGTGATGATGTGCTAGCCGGGAACATTCAGTACTTC. Translating it yields CDDVLAGNIQYF.